The rows below give T cell receptor beta chains drawn from one sample of a study of T cell repertoires in cytomegalovirus infection. TCRdb re-analysed the reads in MiXCR, keeping a single row per CDR3 protein. The sample includes hundreds of thousands of distinct CDR3 sequences, roughly 6.5% of them seen just once. Source material: PBMCs. These receptor sequences come from a human donor in good health (CMV status not recorded). Some clones in this sample may be carry-over from other donors' samples. Both conserved end residues are part of each CDR3. D genes are given only for firm matches. Rows give clone size only sometimes, using once, few, many, or a class for an expanded clone.

V gene	clone size	D gene	J gene	CDR3 DNA	CDR3 protein
TRBV4-2	many	NA	TRBJ1-1	TGTGCCAGCAGCCAAGAAGGCCGCTCCACTGAAGCTTTCTTT	CASSQEGRSTEAFF
TRBV7-8	many	NA	TRBJ1-4	TGTGCCAGCAGCTTTTCGACCCCAACTAATGAAAAACTGTTTTTT	CASSFSTPTNEKLFF
TRBV10-2	NA	NA	TRBJ1-1	TGCGCCAGCAGGCTCGGACGAATCGCCGCTGAAGCTTTCTTT	CASRLGRIAAEAFF
TRBV7-2	many	NA	TRBJ2-7	TGTGCCAGCAGCTCCCGGGCCCTGACTCCGCGGGAGCAGTACTTC	CASSSRALTPREQYF
TRBV29-1	many	NA	TRBJ1-2	TGCAGCGTCGGGACGGAATCCTTAACCTCCTATGGCTACACCTTC	CSVGTESLTSYGYTF
TRBV5-1	many	NA	TRBJ2-6	TGCGCCAGCAGCTTGGATGCCGTCTCTGGGGCCAACGTCCTGACTTTC	CASSLDAVSGANVLTF
TRBV7-9	many	NA	TRBJ1-2	TGTGCCAGCAGCGACGGACCCCTCGAGAACTATGGCTACACCTTC	CASSDGPLENYGYTF
TRBV20-1	many	TRBD2	TRBJ2-5	TGCAGTGCTCGGACTAGCGCGGAAGAGACCCAGTACTTC	CSARTSAEETQYF
TRBV10-3	many	NA	TRBJ1-2	TGTGCCATCAGTGAGGGGAGGACGGATCGTAACTATGGCTACACCTTC	CAISEGRTDRNYGYTF
TRBV20-1	many	TRBD1	TRBJ1-1	TGCAGTGCTAGGTCCGGGACAGGGGGTTCGCCATGGGGCACTGAAGCTTTCTTT	CSARSGTGGSPWGTEAFF
TRBV28	NA	NA	TRBJ1-4	TGTGCCAGCTACACCCGGGACGGTAATGAAAAACTGTTTTTT	CASYTRDGNEKLFF
TRBV5-1	NA	TRBD1	TRBJ1-2	TGCGCCAGCAGCCCCGGGACAGGGAAGAGGGGCTACACCTTC	CASSPGTGKRGYTF
TRBV29-1	few	NA	TRBJ1-1	TGCAGCCCGGCAGCAAACACTGAAGCTTTCTTT	CSPAANTEAFF
TRBV2	many	NA	TRBJ2-1	TGTGCCAGCAGTGAGGTCGTCCCCGGCAATGAGCAGTTCTTC	CASSEVVPGNEQFF
TRBV20-1	few	NA	TRBJ2-7	TGCAGTGCTAGAGATAGACTGGCCTCCTACGAGCAGTACTTC	CSARDRLASYEQYF
TRBV12-3/TRBV12-4	few	NA	TRBJ2-3	TGTGCCAGCAGTTTGGGGGGACCTCAAAGCACAGATACGCAGTATTTT	CASSLGGPQSTDTQYF
TRBV19	many	NA	TRBJ1-5	TGTGCCAGTAGTATTTCATCCGCCCAACAGCCCCAGCATTTT	CASSISSAQQPQHF
TRBV6-6	many	TRBD1	TRBJ2-1	TGTGCCAGCAGTAGACAGGGGATCTCCTACAATGAGCAGTTCTTC	CASSRQGISYNEQFF
TRBV7-2	many	TRBD1	TRBJ2-3	TGTGCCAGCAGCTCGCCGTCCGGGACAGGGGCCACAGATACGCAGTATTTT	CASSSPSGTGATDTQYF
TRBV10-3	many	NA	TRBJ1-1	TGTGCCATCAGTGAGCCGGCGGAAGTTCGAGCTTTCTTT	CAISEPAEVRAFF
TRBV19	many	NA	TRBJ2-7	TGTGCCAGTACCACCACAGGGGGGGACTACGAGCAGTACTTC	CASTTTGGDYEQYF
TRBV6-6	many	TRBD2	TRBJ2-1	TGTGCCAGCGGGACTAGCGGGGGGGCTGGTGAGCAGTTCTTC	CASGTSGGAGEQFF
TRBV6-2/TRBV6-3	once	TRBD2	TRBJ2-7	TGTGCCAGCAGCCGCGGGGGGGCCTCTTTCTACGAGCAGTACTTC	CASSRGGASFYEQYF
TRBV5-6	NA	TRBD1	TRBJ1-2	TGTGCCAGCAGCTTCGACAGGGAGTCGAACTATGGCTACACCTTC	CASSFDRESNYGYTF
TRBV6-2/TRBV6-3	many	TRBD2	TRBJ2-2	TGTGCCAGCAGTACGGGACTAGCGGGGGCCCTGAACACCGGGGAGCTGTTTTTT	CASSTGLAGALNTGELFF
TRBV7-8	many	TRBD1	TRBJ2-3	TGTGCCAGCAGCTTACTGGACAGGGCCCCAGATACGCAGTATTTT	CASSLLDRAPDTQYF
TRBV7-9	many	TRBD1	TRBJ1-4	TGTGCCAGCAGCTTAGGGGCCAGAGGGACAGGCGATGAAAAACTGTTTTTT	CASSLGARGTGDEKLFF
TRBV7-2	many	TRBD2	TRBJ2-7	TGTGCCAGCAGCTTCAAAACTAGCGGCGGATACTACGAGCAGTACTTC	CASSFKTSGGYYEQYF
TRBV28	many	TRBD2	TRBJ2-3	TGTGCCAGCAGTTTATCGCGGGGGGCCCACACAGATACGCAGTATTTT	CASSLSRGAHTDTQYF
TRBV20-1	many	NA	TRBJ1-6	TGCAGTGCTAGAGTTGGCGGGGCCTCCTATAATTCACCCCTCCACTTT	CSARVGGASYNSPLHF
TRBV29-1	few	NA	TRBJ1-3	TGCAGCGTCGTTGAAAACACCATATATTTT	CSVVENTIYF
TRBV11-2	many	NA	TRBJ2-1	TGTGCCAGCAGCCTGGGACCTCCTAATGAGCAGTTCTTC	CASSLGPPNEQFF
TRBV12-3/TRBV12-4	many	NA	TRBJ1-6	TGTGCCAGCAGTTTGGGCCCGAGCTCCTATAATTCACCCCTCCACTTT	CASSLGPSSYNSPLHF
TRBV7-8	many	TRBD1	TRBJ1-1	TGTGCCAGCAGCGCCGGGACAGGGTATAGTGAAGCTTTCTTT	CASSAGTGYSEAFF
TRBV29-1	many	NA	TRBJ2-5	TGCAGCGTTGTTGGGGCGGGAGAGACCCAGTACTTC	CSVVGAGETQYF
TRBV5-1	many	NA	TRBJ1-1	TGCGCCAGCAGCACGCTCCCAAAGGGAAACACTGAAGCTTTCTTT	CASSTLPKGNTEAFF
TRBV12-3/TRBV12-4	many	NA	TRBJ2-1	TGTGCCAGCAGGCGGGGAATAGTGACCTCCTACAATGAGCAGTTCTTC	CASRRGIVTSYNEQFF
TRBV14	NA	NA	TRBJ1-2	TGTGCCAGCAGCCAAGTCGGGGCGGACCACTATGGCTACACCTTC	CASSQVGADHYGYTF
TRBV7-2	many	NA	TRBJ1-4	TGTGCCAGCAGCTCCCCCACAGCTTTTGGGGAAAAACTGTTTTTT	CASSSPTAFGEKLFF
TRBV10-3	many	TRBD1	TRBJ1-1	TGTGCCATCGGGGCGGACAGGGGTGACACTGAAGCTTTCTTT	CAIGADRGDTEAFF
TRBV6-2/TRBV6-3	many	NA	TRBJ2-2	TGTGCCAGCAGTTACCGCCCAAGGGTTGAAGGCACCGGGGAGCTGTTTTTT	CASSYRPRVEGTGELFF
TRBV7-2	many	NA	TRBJ1-5	TGTGCCAGCAGCTTTAGCCCCGGGGGCGGGCAGCCCCAGCATTTT	CASSFSPGGGQPQHF
TRBV12-5	many	NA	TRBJ2-3	TGTGCTAGTGGTTTGAACGGGGACTTTACAGATACGCAGTATTTT	CASGLNGDFTDTQYF
TRBV7-2	many	NA	TRBJ1-1	TGTGCCAGCAGTTTCACAGGTAGTCGGACTGAAGCTTTCTTT	CASSFTGSRTEAFF
TRBV20-1	many	NA	TRBJ2-5	TGCAGTGCTAGAGATCATGGGGAGACCCAGTACTTC	CSARDHGETQYF
TRBV4-1	many	TRBD1	TRBJ1-5	TGCGCCAGCAGCCACCGGGGACAGGGGAGCAATCAGCCCCAGCATTTT	CASSHRGQGSNQPQHF
TRBV6-2/TRBV6-3	many	NA	TRBJ2-5	TGTGCCAGCAGTTACGAGACAGGGACTATCGCCGGGACCCAGTACTTC	CASSYETGTIAGTQYF
TRBV7-9	many	NA	TRBJ2-1	TGTGCCAGCAGCCTGGGGGGACCTCCATCTGTAAATGAGCAGTTCTTC	CASSLGGPPSVNEQFF
TRBV6-2/TRBV6-3	many	NA	TRBJ2-5	TGTGCCAGCAGTTACCCGGACCACGAAGAGACCCAGTACTTC	CASSYPDHEETQYF
TRBV19	many	NA	TRBJ1-1	TGTGCCAGTAGTATAAGGGGCACTGAAGCTTTCTTT	CASSIRGTEAFF
TRBV6-2/TRBV6-3	many	TRBD2	TRBJ2-1	TGTGCCAGCAGTACTAGCGGGGAGTCATACAATGAGCAGTTCTTC	CASSTSGESYNEQFF
TRBV6-1	many	TRBD1	TRBJ2-2	TGTGCCACCCGACGGGACAGGGAAACCGGGGAGCTGTTTTTT	CATRRDRETGELFF
TRBV5-1	many	NA	TRBJ1-1	TGCGCCAGCAGCCTGGACGCCCGAGGGACTGAAGCTTTCTTT	CASSLDARGTEAFF
TRBV20-1	many	NA	TRBJ2-4	TGCAGTGCCCCAATGGGAGGCGACATTCAGTACTTC	CSAPMGGDIQYF
TRBV20-1	many	TRBD2	TRBJ2-2	TGCAGTGCTAGCGCAACTAGCGGGGGGGCGGGTACCGGGGAGCTGTTTTTT	CSASATSGGAGTGELFF
TRBV29-1	few	TRBD1	TRBJ1-2	TGCAGCGCTGTGACAGGGCTCGGCTATGGCTACACCTTC	CSAVTGLGYGYTF
TRBV29-1	NA	NA	TRBJ2-1	TGCAGCTCCCTCGAAGGGACGAATGAGCAGTTCTTC	CSSLEGTNEQFF
TRBV5-5	NA	NA	TRBJ1-4	TGTGCCAGCAGCTCGTTCCCGCGGGAAAAACTGTTTTTT	CASSSFPREKLFF
TRBV20-1	many	TRBD1	TRBJ1-2	TGCAGTGCTAGAGATTTATTCGGACAGGGGGACGGCTATGGCTACACCTTC	CSARDLFGQGDGYGYTF